The present entry profiles one TCR beta chain with its context. This clone was seen just once. Its antigen is currently not known. Base qualities were left out, and no much larger clone turns up one base away. TCRbeta CDR3 regions were amplified from genomic DNA by means of the immunoSEQ Assay, a bias-controlled multiplex PCR. The paper's processing steps were these. Within the assay, amplification of reference gene primers was used to estimate how many nucleated cells each sample contained. To quantify the absolute abundance of each unique TCRbeta CDR3 rearrangement, sequence reads were collapsed and filtered. For each sample, productive Simpson clonality was calculated by taking the square root of Simpson's diversity index across productive rearrangements. The table was pulled from immuneACCESS by TCRdb, which kept in-frame rearrangements only. Such tables lose some clones; where checked, under half of the loss comes from unresolved V genes, and the rest has no known cause. V and J calls and clone size follow that table, whereas D and trimming were derived from the DNA. The sample records fewer than 200,000 clones, roughly 82% of which are singletons. Around 8% of the sample belongs to the ten largest clones.

The sample belongs to a study of blood T cell repertoires in COVID-19 (dated by TCRdb to 2020 to 2021). With regard to the full study: Samples covering the acute and convalescent phases of COVID-19 were provided by collaborators in the United States, Italy and Spain. The prospective study material was composed of cDNA or gDNA derived from T cells, B-cell-depleted T cells, or PBMCs. Subjects who had been exposed to COVID-19, were actively infected with it, or had recovered from it provided the deeply sampled blood TCRbeta repertoires that made up the dataset. The repertoires were released in a freely available public database intended as a resource for research on the immune response to SARS-CoV-2. The samples were drawn from the first 160 participants of the ongoing ImmuneRACE study and from over 950 subjects provided by 6 global collaborators. Nearly every sample came with metadata listing a de-identified subject ID, COVID-19 status, age in years and sex. HLA class I and class II types, where available, came from metadata supplied by the sample provider rather than from assay-based typing.

Each collaborating institution followed its own protocols to collect whole blood in K2EDTA tubes. For TCRbeta analysis, collaborators shipped samples as frozen whole blood, isolated PBMCs, or DNA extracted from either of those sample types. Beyond this particular receptor, the publication reports: How much clinical and demographic metadata was included differed by source and by participant, and the metadata was provided uncurated.

V has 5 bases trimmed and J has 2 bases trimmed; junction bases matching no gene number 16. Spanning cysteine to phenylalanine, the CDR3 consists of 19 amino acids. The DNA shown is the 57-base CDR3, in frame from base 1. The CDR1 and CDR2 encoded by the germline V gene are MGHRA and YSYEKL. The rearrangement joined TRBV4-1 to TRBJ2-3, and 10 junction bases match TRBD2. The TCR comes from a woman aged 70 to 79 with acute or convalescent COVID-19. Sequencing used peripheral blood. CDR3 reads: CASSLTTSGLRGPTDTQYF. The nucleotides read TGCGCCAGCAGCTTAACGACTAGCGGGTTACGTGGGCCCACAGATACGCAGTATTTT.